This TCR beta chain was retrieved from a study of T cells after yellow fever vaccination. Study-level findings and limits: FACS-sorted repertoires might harbor abundant contaminating clonotypes from the bulk population. The secondary response peaked faster, at day 5 versus 15, but was weaker.

Making TCR cDNA involved 5'RACE template switching, which added UMIs and a universal primer site. TCRdb passed the 5' RACE reads through MiXCR, listing each CDR3 protein once. The sample consists of some 300,000 distinct CDR3 sequences, roughly 3.5% of them appearing once. This clonotype has a handful of counts. Antigen unknown. Trimming removed 2 bases from V and 9 bases from J; junction bases left unmatched: 8. Germline V gene data show CDR1 as LGHDT and CDR2 as YNNKEL (reference sequence). The CDR3 sequence is 15 residues long. V gene TRBV3-1 combines with J gene TRBJ2-1, with TRBD1 matching over 9 bases. The source of this sequence is a man aged 18 to 29 who received the YFV17D yellow fever vaccine. Sequenced material: PBMCs, taken on the day of the yellow fever booster vaccination. CDR3 loop: CASSQRQGGFAEQFF. The DNA of the CDR3 is TGTGCCAGCAGCCAAAGACAGGGGGGGTTCGCTGAGCAGTTCTTC.